This note documents a single T cell receptor (beta chain) sequence. Its matching antigen is unknown. Germline CDR1 and CDR2: MDHEN and SYDVKM. The germline V and J ends were trimmed by 5 bases and 2 bases, with 16 bases remaining between them. The CDR3 is made up of 15 amino acids. This sample is part of a study of shared clonotypes between healthy human individuals. Findings and limits, study-wide: Only blood samples were collected, and tissue repertoires likely differ.

The study separated CD4+ cells into CD45RA+ naive and CD45RA-negative memory subsets. Clones were sequenced by immunoSEQ multiplex PCR, and TCRdb holds only the in-frame ones, with some missing. The table has about 990,000 clones, about four fifths seen once; the top ten hold around 0.6%. V gene TRBV28 combines with J gene TRBJ2-7; D assignment may be TRBD1 or TRBD2 (5 bases each). This receptor was obtained from a man aged 18-30 years in good health. Some clones in this sample may be carry-over from other donors' samples. Material for sequencing was memory CD4+ T cells from PBMCs. Stated subset: CD45RA-negative fraction. The CDR3 reads CASSTPGTIPYEQYF. CDR3 bases: TGTGCCAGCAGTACTCCCGGGACGATTCCCTACGAGCAGTACTTC.